The present T cell receptor beta chain was sequenced within a study of cytomegalovirus exposure and HLA in healthy donors. The V segment lost 3 bases and the J segment 4 bases; nucleotides outside the gene matches: 4. In germline, CDR1 is MNHEY, CDR2 SMNVEV (reference sequence). The CDR3 is 15 amino acids. This clone has just a few counts. Its antigen remains unidentified. Whole-study findings and limits: Solely CMV serostatus was available to characterize immune exposure. TRBV6-2, TRBV6-3 and some other V segments were excluded as indistinguishable. Productive status was seen about 90% or about 30% of the time for most TCR beta V segments in an earlier analysis. In a later analysis, a missense DCLRE1C variant was linked to TCR beta V- and J-gene trimming.

The PCR was carried out with 60 Vbeta primers and 13 Jbeta primers. Some clones are missing from TCRdb's copy, which holds only in-frame ones; the method was immunoSEQ multiplex PCR. The sample gives over 60,000 clones, about 69% of which show up once; roughly 5.2% is in the top ten. The rearrangement links TRBV27 to TRBJ2-5; 11 bases align to TRBD2. The TCR was taken from a woman aged 25 to 45 in good health and CMV-seronegative. Sequenced material: PBMCs. CDR3 loop: CASSLRLAGRETQYF. CDR3 sequence (DNA): TGTGCCAGCAGTTTGAGACTAGCGGGAAGAGAGACCCAGTACTTC.